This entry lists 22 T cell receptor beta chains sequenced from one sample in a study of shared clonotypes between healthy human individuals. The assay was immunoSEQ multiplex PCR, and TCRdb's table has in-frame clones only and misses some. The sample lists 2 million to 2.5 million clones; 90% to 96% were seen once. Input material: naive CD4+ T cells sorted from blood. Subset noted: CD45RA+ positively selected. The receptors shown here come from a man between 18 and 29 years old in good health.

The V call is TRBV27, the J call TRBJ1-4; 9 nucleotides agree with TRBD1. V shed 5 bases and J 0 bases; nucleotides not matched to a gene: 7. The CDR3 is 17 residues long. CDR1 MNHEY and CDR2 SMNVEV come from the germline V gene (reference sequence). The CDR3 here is CASSTTGGTATNEKLFF. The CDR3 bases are TGTGCCAGCAGTACGACAGGGGGGACCGCAACTAATGAAAAACTGTTTTTT.

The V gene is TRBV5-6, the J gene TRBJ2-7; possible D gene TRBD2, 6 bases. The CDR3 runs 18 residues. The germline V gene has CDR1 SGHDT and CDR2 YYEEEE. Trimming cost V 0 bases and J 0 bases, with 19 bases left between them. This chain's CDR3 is CASSLVFGRRGSSYEQYF. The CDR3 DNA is TGTGCCAGCAGCTTGGTGTTTGGGCGGCGGGGAAGCTCCTACGAGCAGTACTTC. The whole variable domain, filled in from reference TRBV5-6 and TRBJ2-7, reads DAGVTQSPTHLIKTRGQQVTLRCSPKSGHDTVSWYQQALGQGPQFIFQYYEEEERQRGNFPDRFSGHQFPNYSSELNVNALLLGDSALYLCASSLVFGRRGSSYEQYFGPGTRLTVT.

The CDR3 spells CASSVGTSPDTQYF. CDR3 DNA sequence: TGTGCCAGCAGTGTAGGGACTAGCCCAGATACGCAGTATTTT. This rearrangement joins TRBV2 to TRBJ2-3; 9 bases align to TRBD2. This CDR3 is 14 amino acids long. Per germline, CDR1 SNHLY and CDR2 FYNNEI. The J segment lost 4 bases and the V segment lost 4 bases, leaving 3 bases of the junction unmatched.

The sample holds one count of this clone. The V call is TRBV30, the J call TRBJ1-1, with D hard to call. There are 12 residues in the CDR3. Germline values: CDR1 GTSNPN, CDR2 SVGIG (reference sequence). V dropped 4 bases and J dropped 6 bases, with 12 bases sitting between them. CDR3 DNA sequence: TGTGCCTGGATGCTCCATGGGGCTGAAGCTTTCTTT. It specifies CAWMLHGAEAFF. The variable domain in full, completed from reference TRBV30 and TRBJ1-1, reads SQTIHQWPATLVQPVGSPLSLECTVEGTSNPNLYWYRQAAGRGLQLLFYSVGIGQISSEVPQNLSASRPQDRQFILSSKKLLLSDSGFYLCAWMLHGAEAFFGQGTRLTVV.

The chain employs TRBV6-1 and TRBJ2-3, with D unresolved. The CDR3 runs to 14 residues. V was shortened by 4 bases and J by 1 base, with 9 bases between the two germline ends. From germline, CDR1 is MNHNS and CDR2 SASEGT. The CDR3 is CASSGIGRTDTQYF. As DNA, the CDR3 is TGTGCCAGCAGTGGGATCGGCCGCACAGATACGCAGTATTTT.

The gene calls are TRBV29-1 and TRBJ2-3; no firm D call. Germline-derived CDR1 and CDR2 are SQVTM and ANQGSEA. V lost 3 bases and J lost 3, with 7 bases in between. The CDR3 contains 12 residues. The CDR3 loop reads CSVDADTDTQYF. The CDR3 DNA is TGCAGCGTTGACGCGGATACAGATACGCAGTATTTT.

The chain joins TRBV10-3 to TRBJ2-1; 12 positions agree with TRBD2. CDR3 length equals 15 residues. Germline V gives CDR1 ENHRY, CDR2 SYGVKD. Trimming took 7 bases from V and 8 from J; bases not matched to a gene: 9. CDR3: CAITPSGGALDEQFF. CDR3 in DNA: TGTGCCATCACCCCTAGCGGGGGGGCTCTCGATGAGCAGTTCTTC.

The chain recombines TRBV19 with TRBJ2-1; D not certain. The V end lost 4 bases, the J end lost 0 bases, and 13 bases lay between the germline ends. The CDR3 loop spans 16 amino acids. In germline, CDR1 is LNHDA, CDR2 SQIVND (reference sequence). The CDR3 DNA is TGTGCCAGTAGTACGACGTCTGTGAGCTCCTACAATGAGCAGTTCTTC. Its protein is CASSTTSVSSYNEQFF.

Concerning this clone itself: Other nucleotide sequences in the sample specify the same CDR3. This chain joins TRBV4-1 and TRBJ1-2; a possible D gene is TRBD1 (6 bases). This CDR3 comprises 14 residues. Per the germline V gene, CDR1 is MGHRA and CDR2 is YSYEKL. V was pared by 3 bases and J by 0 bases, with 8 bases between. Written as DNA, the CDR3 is TGCGCCAGCAGCCAGGACAGAACTAACTATGGCTACACCTTC. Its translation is CASSQDRTNYGYTF.

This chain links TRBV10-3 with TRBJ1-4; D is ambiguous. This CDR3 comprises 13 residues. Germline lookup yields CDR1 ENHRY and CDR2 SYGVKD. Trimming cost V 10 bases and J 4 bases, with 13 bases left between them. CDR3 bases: TGTGCCAGTCGGACGTTCGGTAATGAAAAACTGTTTTTT. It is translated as CASRTFGNEKLFF.

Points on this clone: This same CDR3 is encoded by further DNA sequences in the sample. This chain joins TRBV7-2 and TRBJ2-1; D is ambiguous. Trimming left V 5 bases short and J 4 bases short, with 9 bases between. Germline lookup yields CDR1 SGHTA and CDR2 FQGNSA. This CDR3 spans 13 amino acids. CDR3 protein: CASSLPVYNEQFF. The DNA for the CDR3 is TGTGCCAGCAGCCTACCCGTTTACAATGAGCAGTTCTTC.

The CDR3 nucleotides read TGTGCCAGCAGATTTCACGACAGGGTGAATCAGCCCCAGCATTTT. It encodes CASRFHDRVNQPQHF. V usage is TRBV28 and J usage is TRBJ1-5; the match to TRBD1 covers 7 bases. This CDR3 is built from 15 residues. From germline, CDR1 is MDHEN and CDR2 SYDVKM. V dropped 6 bases and J dropped 4; count of bases not matched to a gene: 9.

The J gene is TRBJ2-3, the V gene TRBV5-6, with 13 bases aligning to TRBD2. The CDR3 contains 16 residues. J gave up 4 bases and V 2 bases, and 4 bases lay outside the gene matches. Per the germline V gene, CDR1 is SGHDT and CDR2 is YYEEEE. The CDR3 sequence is CASSFTSGGASDTQYF. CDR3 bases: TGTGCCAGCAGCTTCACTAGCGGGGGGGCCTCAGATACGCAGTATTTT.

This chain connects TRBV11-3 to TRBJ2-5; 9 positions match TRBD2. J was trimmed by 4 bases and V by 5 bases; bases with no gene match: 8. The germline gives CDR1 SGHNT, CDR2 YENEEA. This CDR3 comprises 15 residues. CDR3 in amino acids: CASSPQGAGGETQYF. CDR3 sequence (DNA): TGTGCCAGCAGCCCCCAGGGAGCGGGAGGAGAGACCCAGTACTTC.

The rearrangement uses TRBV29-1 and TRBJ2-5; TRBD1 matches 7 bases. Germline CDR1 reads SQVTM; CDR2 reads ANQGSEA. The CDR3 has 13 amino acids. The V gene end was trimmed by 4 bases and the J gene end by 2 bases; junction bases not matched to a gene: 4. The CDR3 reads CSVGTGLQETQYF. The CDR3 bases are TGCAGCGTTGGGACAGGCCTACAAGAGACCCAGTACTTC. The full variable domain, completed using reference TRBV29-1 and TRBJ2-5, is SAVISQKPSRDICQRGTSLTIQCQVDSQVTMMFWYRQQPGQSLTLIATANQGSEATYESGFVIDKFPISRPNLTFSTLTVSNMSPEDSSIYLCSVGTGLQETQYFGPGTRLLVL.

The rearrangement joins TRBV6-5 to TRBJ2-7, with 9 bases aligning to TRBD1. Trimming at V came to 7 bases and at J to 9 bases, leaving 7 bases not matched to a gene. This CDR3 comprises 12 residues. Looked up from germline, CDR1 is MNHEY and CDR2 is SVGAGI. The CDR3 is CASTDRGSAQYF. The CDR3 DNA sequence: TGTGCCAGCACCGACAGGGGGTCGGCGCAGTACTTC.

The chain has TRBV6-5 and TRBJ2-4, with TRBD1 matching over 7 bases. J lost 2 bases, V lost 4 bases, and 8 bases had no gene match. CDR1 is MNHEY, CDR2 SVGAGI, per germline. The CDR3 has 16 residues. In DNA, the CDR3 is TGTGCCAGCAGTTCGGCCAGGGGGACATCCAAAAACATTCAGTACTTC. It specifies CASSSARGTSKNIQYF.

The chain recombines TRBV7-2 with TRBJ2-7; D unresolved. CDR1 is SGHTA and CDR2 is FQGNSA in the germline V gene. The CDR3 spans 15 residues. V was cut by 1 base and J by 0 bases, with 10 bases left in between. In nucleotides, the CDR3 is TGTGCCAGCAGCTTAGAGAACCTCCTCTCCTACGAGCAGTACTTC. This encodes CASSLENLLSYEQYF.

The CDR3 coding sequence is TGTGCCACCAGCAGAGAGGAGCTCGGGAAGGGGAACTATGGCTACACCTTC. Its protein product is CATSREELGKGNYGYTF. The J gene is TRBJ1-2, the V gene TRBV15, with D tentatively TRBD1 (5 bases). V lost 0 bases to trimming and J lost 2 bases, with 16 bases between them. The germline V gene has CDR1 LNHNV and CDR2 YYDKDF (reference sequence). The length of the CDR3 is 17 residues. The complete variable domain, with remaining parts taken from reference TRBV15 and TRBJ1-2, reads DAMVIQNPRYQVTQFGKPVTLSCSQTLNHNVMYWYQQKSSQAPKLLFHYYDKDFNNEADTPDNFQSRRPNTSFCFLDIRSPGLGDTAMYLCATSREELGKGNYGYTFGSGTRLTVV.

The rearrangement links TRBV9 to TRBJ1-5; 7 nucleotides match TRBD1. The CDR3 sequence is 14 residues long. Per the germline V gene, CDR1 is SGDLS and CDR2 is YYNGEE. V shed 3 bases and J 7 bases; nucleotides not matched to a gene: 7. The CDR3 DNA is TGTGCCAGCAGCGCACAGGGGACGGGCCAGCCCCAGCATTTT. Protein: CASSAQGTGQPQHF.

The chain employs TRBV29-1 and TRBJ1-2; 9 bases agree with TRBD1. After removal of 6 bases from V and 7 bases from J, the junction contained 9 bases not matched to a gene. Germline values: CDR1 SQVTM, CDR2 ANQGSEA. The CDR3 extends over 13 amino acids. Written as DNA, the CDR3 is TGCAGCGTGGGGGACAGGGTCCCACGTGGCTACACCTTC. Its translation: CSVGDRVPRGYTF.

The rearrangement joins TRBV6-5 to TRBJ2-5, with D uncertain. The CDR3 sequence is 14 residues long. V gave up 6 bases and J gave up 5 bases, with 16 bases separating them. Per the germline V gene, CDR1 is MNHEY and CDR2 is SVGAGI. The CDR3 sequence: CASRRYLGFETQYF. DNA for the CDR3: TGTGCCAGCAGACGGTATTTGGGATTCGAGACCCAGTACTTC.